This entry concerns a single TCR beta chain. Assignments of participants to cohorts depended upon their own reported clinical history. Per the original data handling: Cell counts per sample came from amplifying reference gene primers. Profiling relied on immunoSEQ multiplex PCR, and the TCRdb table lists in-frame clones only, not all of them. The V and J calls and the clone size are those of that table, but D and trimming were determined from the DNA. The table lists about 180,000 clones, roughly nine tenths of them singletons. The sample comes from a study of blood T cell repertoires in COVID-19. Study at large: Samples of COVID-19 (acute and convalescent) were obtained from the United States, Italy and Spain. The cDNA or gDNA used as material had been derived from T cells, B-cell-depleted T cells, or PBMCs.

Trimming stripped 6 bases from V and 9 bases from J, with 8 bases between. The length of the CDR3 is 11 residues. Germline values: CDR1 KGHSH, CDR2 LQKENI. The specimen sequenced was PBMCs or T cells enriched from blood (not recorded which). The rearrangement links TRBV18 to TRBJ2-2; D is unresolved. This receptor was identified in a woman aged 50 to 60 who had recovered from COVID-19. The CDR3: CASSRAWELFF. CDR3 DNA: TGTGCCAGCTCCCGAGCATGGGAGCTGTTTTTT.